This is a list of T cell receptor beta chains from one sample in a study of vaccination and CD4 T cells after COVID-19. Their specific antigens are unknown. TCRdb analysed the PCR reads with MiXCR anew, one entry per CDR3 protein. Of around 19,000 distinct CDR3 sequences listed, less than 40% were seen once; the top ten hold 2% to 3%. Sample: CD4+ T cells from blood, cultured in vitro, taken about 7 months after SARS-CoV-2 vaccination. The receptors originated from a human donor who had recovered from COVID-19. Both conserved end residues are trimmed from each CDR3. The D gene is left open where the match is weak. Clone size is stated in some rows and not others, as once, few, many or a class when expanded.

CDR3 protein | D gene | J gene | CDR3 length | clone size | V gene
ASSLARSSKEQF | - | TRBJ2-1 | 12 | - | TRBV7-2
ASSHQGQSITGELF | TRBD1 | TRBJ2-2 | 14 | - | TRBV4-1
ASTPRGAYEQY | - | TRBJ2-7 | 11 | - | TRBV27
SAPSRETEAF | - | TRBJ1-1 | 10 | few | TRBV20-1
ASSRDRPYGYT | TRBD1 | TRBJ1-2 | 11 | once | TRBV4-1
ASRTSGRVGTQY | TRBD2 | TRBJ2-3 | 12 | few | TRBV7-9
ASSRLAGGREQF | TRBD2 | TRBJ2-1 | 12 | - | TRBV25-1
ASSDTFQGEKQY | - | TRBJ2-7 | 12 | - | TRBV2
SAILSSYNEQF | - | TRBJ2-1 | 11 | - | TRBV20-1
ASSIRDRGGNQPQH | TRBD1 | TRBJ1-5 | 14 | medium-sized | TRBV19
ASSFTGTPAQY | - | TRBJ2-5 | 11 | - | TRBV12-3/TRBV12-4
SAEDRGFGQPQH | TRBD1 | TRBJ1-5 | 12 | medium-sized | TRBV20-1
SATWTGGFYGYT | TRBD1 | TRBJ1-2 | 12 | - | TRBV20-1
ASSDSRQEKDSPLH | - | TRBJ1-6 | 14 | few | TRBV6-4
SARDGGSGAKNIQY | - | TRBJ2-4 | 14 | - | TRBV20-1
ASSLGTSGTDTQY | TRBD2 | TRBJ2-3 | 13 | - | TRBV27
SARDLYSNQPQH | - | TRBJ1-5 | 12 | few | TRBV20-1
ASSVTGRAPLH | - | TRBJ1-6 | 11 | - | TRBV6-1
ASSQDRWDYNSPLH | TRBD1 | TRBJ1-6 | 14 | - | TRBV4-1
ASSPQGARGYGYT | TRBD1 | TRBJ1-2 | 13 | - | TRBV18